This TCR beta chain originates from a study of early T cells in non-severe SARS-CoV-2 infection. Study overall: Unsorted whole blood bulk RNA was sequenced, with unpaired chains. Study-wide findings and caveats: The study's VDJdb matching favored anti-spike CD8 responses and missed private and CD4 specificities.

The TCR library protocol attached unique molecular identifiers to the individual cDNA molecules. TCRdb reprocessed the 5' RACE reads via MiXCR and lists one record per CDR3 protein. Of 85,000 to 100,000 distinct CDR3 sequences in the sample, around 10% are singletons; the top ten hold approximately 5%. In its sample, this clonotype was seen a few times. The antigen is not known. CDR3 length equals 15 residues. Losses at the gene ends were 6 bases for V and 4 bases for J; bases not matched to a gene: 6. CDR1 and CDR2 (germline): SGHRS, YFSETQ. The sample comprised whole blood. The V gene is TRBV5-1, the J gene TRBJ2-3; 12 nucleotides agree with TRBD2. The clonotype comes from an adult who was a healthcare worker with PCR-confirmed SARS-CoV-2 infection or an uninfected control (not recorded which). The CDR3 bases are TGCGCCAGCAAACCGGGACTAGCGGGCTCAGATACGCAGTATTTT. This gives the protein CASKPGLAGSDTQYF. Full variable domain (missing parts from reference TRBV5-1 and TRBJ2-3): KAGVTQTPRYLIKTRGQQVTLSCSPISGHRSVSWYQQTPGQGLQFLFEYFSETQRNKGNFPGRFSGRQFSNSRSEMNVSTLELGDSALYLCASKPGLAGSDTQYFGPGTRLTVL.